The 5 T cell receptor beta chains below come from one sample, sequenced in a study of T cells after yellow fever vaccination. TCRdb called the 5' RACE reads again in MiXCR, with one record for every CDR3 protein. Of 70,000 to 80,000 distinct CDR3 sequences listed, about 7.2% were seen once; the top ten hold around 30%. This specimen was CD8+ T cells sorted from PBMCs, taken 9 to 11 days after the first yellow fever vaccination. The receptors derive from a man aged 18-30 years who received the YFV17D yellow fever vaccine.

This clonotype has just a few counts. The chain links TRBV27 to TRBJ1-1; unclear D gene. V was pared by 7 bases and J by 1 base, with 13 bases between. CDR1 is MNHEY, CDR2 SMNVEV, per germline (reference sequence). This CDR3 spans 14 amino acids. This CDR3 reads CASNTIGQNTEAFF. The CDR3 nucleotides are TGTGCCAGCAACACGATAGGGCAGAACACTGAAGCTTTCTTT.

The rearrangement links TRBV23-1 to TRBJ2-7; 7 bases are a match to TRBD1. TRBV23-1 is reported as an ORF; its role is uncertain. With V trimmed by 0 bases and J by 5 bases, 1 base remained unmatched. This CDR3 has 13 residues. The DNA for the CDR3 is TGCGCCAGCAGTCAATCAGGGGGCCACGAGCAGTACGTC. It translates to CASSQSGGHEQYV.

This clonotype showed up many times. V gene TRBV10-2 combines with J gene TRBJ2-7; 7 bases fit TRBD1. V lost 1 base and J lost 0; bases outside the gene matches: 6. Germline CDR1 WSHSY, CDR2 SAAADI. The CDR3 is 16 residues long. The CDR3 DNA is TGCGCCAGCAGTGAGTTGTTAGGGGGCATCTCCTACGAGCAGTACTTC. It translates to CASSELLGGISYEQYF.

This clonotype showed up many times. This chain connects TRBV5-1 to TRBJ2-7, with D maybe TRBD1 (5 bases). From germline, CDR1 is SGHRS and CDR2 YFSETQ. The CDR3 runs to 12 residues. V lost 5 bases, J lost 3 bases, and 9 bases lay in between. In DNA, the CDR3 is TGCGCCAGCAGATCCGACAGCTACGAGCAGTACTTC. This encodes CASRSDSYEQYF. The complete variable domain, with remaining parts taken from reference TRBV5-1 and TRBJ2-7, reads KAGVTQTPRYLIKTRGQQVTLSCSPISGHRSVSWYQQTPGQGLQFLFEYFSETQRNKGNFPGRFSGRQFSNSRSEMNVSTLELGDSALYLCASRSDSYEQYFGPGTRLTVT.

This clonotype was observed many times. The chain recombines TRBV5-6 with TRBJ2-7, with 9 bases fitting TRBD1. The CDR3 loop spans 15 amino acids. V shed 3 bases, J shed 2 bases, and the junction held 6 bases outside the gene matches. Germline V gene data show CDR1 as SGHDT and CDR2 as YYEEEE. The CDR3 spells CASSSSDRGPYEQYF. The CDR3, as DNA: TGTGCCAGCAGCTCCTCGGACAGGGGTCCCTACGAGCAGTACTTC.